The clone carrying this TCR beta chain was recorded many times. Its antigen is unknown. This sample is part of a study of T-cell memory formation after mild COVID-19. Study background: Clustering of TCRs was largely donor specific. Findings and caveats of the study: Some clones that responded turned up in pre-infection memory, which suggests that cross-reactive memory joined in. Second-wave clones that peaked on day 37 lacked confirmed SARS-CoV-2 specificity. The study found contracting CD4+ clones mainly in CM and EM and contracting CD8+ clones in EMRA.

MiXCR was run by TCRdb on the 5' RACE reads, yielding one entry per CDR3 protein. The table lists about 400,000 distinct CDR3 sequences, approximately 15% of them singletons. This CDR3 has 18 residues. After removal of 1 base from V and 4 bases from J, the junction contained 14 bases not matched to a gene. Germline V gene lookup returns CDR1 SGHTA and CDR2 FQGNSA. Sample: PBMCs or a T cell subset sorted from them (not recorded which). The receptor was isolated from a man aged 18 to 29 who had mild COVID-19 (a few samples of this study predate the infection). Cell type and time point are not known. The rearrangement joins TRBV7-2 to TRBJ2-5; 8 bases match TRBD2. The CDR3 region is CASSLVVSISAGGETQYF. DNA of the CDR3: TGTGCCAGCAGCTTAGTTGTTTCAATCAGCGCGGGGGGAGAGACCCAGTACTTC.